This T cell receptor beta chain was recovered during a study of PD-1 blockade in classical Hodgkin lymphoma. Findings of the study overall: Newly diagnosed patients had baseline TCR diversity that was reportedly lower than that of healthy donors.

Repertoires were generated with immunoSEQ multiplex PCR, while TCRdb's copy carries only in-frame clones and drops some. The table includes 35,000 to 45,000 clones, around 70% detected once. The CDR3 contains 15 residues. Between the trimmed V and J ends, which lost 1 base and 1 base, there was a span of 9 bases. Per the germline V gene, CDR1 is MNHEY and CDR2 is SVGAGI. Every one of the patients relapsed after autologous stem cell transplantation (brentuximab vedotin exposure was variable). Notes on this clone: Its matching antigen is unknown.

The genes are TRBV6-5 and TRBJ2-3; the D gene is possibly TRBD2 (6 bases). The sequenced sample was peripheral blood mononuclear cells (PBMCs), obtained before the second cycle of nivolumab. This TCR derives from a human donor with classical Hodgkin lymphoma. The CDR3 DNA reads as TGTGCCAGCAGTTACTACGGACTACGCACAGATACGCAGTATTTT. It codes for CASSYYGLRTDTQYF.